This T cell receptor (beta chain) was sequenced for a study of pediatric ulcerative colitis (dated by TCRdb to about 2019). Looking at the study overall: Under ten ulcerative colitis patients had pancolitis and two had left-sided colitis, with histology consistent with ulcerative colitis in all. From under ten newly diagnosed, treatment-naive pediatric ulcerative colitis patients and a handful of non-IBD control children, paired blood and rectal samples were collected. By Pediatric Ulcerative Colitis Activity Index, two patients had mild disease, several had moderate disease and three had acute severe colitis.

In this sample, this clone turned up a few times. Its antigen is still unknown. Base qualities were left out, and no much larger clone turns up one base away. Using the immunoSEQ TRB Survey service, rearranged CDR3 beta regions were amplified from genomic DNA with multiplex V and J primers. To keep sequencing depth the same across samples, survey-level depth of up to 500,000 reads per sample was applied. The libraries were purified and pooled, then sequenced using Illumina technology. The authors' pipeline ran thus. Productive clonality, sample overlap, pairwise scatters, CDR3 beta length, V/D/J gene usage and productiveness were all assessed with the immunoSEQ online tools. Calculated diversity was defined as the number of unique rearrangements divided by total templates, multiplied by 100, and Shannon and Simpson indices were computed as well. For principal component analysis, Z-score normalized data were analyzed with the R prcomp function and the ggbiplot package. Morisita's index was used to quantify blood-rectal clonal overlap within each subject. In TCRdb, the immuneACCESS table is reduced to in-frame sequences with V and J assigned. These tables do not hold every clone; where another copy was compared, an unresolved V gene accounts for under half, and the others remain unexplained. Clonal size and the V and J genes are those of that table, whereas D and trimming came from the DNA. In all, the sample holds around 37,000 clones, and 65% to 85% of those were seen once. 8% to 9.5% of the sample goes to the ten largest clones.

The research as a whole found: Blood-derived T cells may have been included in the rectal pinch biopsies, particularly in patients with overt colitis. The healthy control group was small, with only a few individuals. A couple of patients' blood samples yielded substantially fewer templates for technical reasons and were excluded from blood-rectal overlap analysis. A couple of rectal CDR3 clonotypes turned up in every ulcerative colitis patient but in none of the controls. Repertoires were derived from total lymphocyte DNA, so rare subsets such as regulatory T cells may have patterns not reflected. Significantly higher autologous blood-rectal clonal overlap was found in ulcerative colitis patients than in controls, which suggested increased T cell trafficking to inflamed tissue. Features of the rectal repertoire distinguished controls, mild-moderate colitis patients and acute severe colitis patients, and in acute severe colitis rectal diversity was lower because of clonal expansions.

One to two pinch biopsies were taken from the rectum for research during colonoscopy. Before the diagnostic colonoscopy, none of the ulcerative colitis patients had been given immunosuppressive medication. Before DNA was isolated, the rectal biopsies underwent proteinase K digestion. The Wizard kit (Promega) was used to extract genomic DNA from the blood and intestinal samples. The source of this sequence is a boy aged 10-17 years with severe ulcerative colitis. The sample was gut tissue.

The CDR3 in this case is CASTHGTGGEETQYF. The nucleotides are TGTGCCAGCACCCACGGGACAGGGGGCGAGGAGACCCAGTACTTC. The chain links TRBV7-9 with TRBJ2-5; 12 bases in between match TRBD1. Unmatched junction bases come to 8, with V trimmed by 7 bases and J by 5 bases. Inclusive of the bounding cysteine and phenylalanine, the CDR3 is 15 residues long. Just the 45-base CDR3 DNA is kept, in frame starting at base 1. Looking up the germline V gene (reference sequence) yields CDR1 SEHNR and CDR2 FQNEAQ.